Sequencing of this TCR beta chain was carried out in a study of beta chain features in type 1 diabetes. Study-level results: The analysis here could not establish whether HLA type shapes TCRB rearrangement.

The entirety of the isolated RNA underwent reverse transcription, so expressed TCRB transcripts were sequenced. TCRdb's copy holds only in-frame clones and misses some; the assay was immunoSEQ multiplex PCR. The data show approximately 300,000 clones, 8% to 13% seen once. Trimming pared 0 bases from V and 5 bases from J, leaving 13 bases between. The CDR3 spans 16 residues. Germline-derived CDR1 and CDR2 are MGHRA and YSYEKL. Researchers reported sorting CD4+ naive, central memory, regulatory and stem cell-like memory cells via CD45RO/CCR7/CD25/CD127/CD95/CD27. Concerning this clone itself: Its antigen is undetermined.

Specimen: naive CD4+ T cells from blood. This TCR was recovered from a woman in her 30s in good health. The chain links TRBV4-1 to TRBJ1-4, with unresolved D. The CDR3 spells CASSQDRGQLNEKLFF. CDR3 nucleotides: TGCGCCAGCAGCCAAGATCGTGGCCAGTTAAATGAAAAACTGTTTTTT.